This T cell receptor beta chain was captured by sequencing in a study of technical replicates of blood from four donors. Sequencing used immunoSEQ multiplex PCR; TCRdb keeps in-frame clones, though not all of them. The sample holds approximately 52,000 clones; roughly 86% are singletons and the top ten take approximately 5.9%. With 10 bases clipped from V and 7 bases from J, the junction kept 11 bases outside the gene matches. Germline loops: CDR1 LNHDA, CDR2 SQIVND (reference sequence). This CDR3 comprises 14 residues. This clonotype originated in a human donor in good health. Some clones in this sample may be carry-over from other donors' samples. The chain couples TRBV19 to TRBJ2-5; 11 positions match TRBD2. The sample comprised PBMCs. CDR3 sequence (DNA): TGTGCCACATCTAGCGGGAGGTCCCACGGGACCCAGTACTTC. Translated: CATSSGRSHGTQYF.